This T cell receptor beta chain was captured in a study of shared clonotypes between healthy human individuals. On the study more broadly: Serving as donors were two women and three men, whose ages spanned 18 to 49.

This CDR3 has 15 amino acids. Looked up from germline, CDR1 is SGHTA and CDR2 is FQGNSA. Trimming took off 1 base at V and 3 bases at J, with 12 bases between the two ends. Assay: immunoSEQ multiplex PCR; the TCRdb copy retains only in-frame clones and omits some. This sample has 1.4 million to 1.5 million clones, with around 95% found just once. The rearrangement uses TRBV7-2 and TRBJ1-2; D gene ambiguous. The clonotype comes from a man under 40 in good health. Sequencing input: naive CD4+ T cells sorted from blood. The subset here: CD45RA+ positively selected. The CDR3 DNA reads TGTGCCAGCAGCTTAGAAACACAAAGTTACTATGGCTACACCTTC. Protein: CASSLETQSYYGYTF.